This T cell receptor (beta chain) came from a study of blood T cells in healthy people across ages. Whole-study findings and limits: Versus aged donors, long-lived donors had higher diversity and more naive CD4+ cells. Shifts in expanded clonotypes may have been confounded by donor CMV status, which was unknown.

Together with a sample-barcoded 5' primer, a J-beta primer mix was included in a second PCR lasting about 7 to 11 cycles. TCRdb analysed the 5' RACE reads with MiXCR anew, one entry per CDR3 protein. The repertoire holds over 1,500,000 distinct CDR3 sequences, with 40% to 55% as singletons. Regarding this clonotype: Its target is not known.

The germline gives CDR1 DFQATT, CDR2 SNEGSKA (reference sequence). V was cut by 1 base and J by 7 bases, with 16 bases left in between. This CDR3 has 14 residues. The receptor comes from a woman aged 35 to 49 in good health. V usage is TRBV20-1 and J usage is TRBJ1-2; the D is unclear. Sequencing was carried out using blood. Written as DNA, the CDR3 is TGCAGTGCTAGAGTCCCAACCGGTAGAACTGGCTACACCTTC. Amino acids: CSARVPTGRTGYTF.